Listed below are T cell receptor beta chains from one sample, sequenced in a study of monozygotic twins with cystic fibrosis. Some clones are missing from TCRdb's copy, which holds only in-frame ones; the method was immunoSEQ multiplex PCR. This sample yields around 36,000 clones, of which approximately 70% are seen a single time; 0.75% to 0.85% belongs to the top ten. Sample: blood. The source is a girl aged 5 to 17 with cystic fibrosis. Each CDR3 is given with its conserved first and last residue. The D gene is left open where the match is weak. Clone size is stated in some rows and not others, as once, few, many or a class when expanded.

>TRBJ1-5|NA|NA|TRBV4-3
TGCGCCAGCAGCCAACGACGGGAACAGCCCCAGCATTTT
CASSQRREQPQHF
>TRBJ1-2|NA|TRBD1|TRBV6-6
TGTGCCAGCAGTTACTCGACAGGGGATGGCTACACCTTC
CASSYSTGDGYTF
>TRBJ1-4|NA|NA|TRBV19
TGTGCCAGTAGTATACGGTTACGTGAAAAACTGTTTTTT
CASSIRLREKLFF
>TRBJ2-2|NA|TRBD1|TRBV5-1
TGCGCCAGCAGCCCTCCGGGACAGGGCCACGGGGAGCTGTTTTTT
CASSPPGQGHGELFF
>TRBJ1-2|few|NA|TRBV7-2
TGTGCCAGCAGCGTAACTTACCACAGGGGCTACACCTTC
CASSVTYHRGYTF
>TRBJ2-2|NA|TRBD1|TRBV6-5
TGTGCCAGCAGTGAGGACAGGGATTACGGGGAGCTGTTTTTT
CASSEDRDYGELFF
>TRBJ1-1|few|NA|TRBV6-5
TGTGCCAGCAGTTACTCAAGGGGGGGGTTCACTGAAGCTTTCTTT
CASSYSRGGFTEAFF
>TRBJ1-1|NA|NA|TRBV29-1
TGCAGCGTTGAGGCGGGGGACACTGAAGCTTTCTTT
CSVEAGDTEAFF
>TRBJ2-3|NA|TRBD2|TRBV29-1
TGCAGCGTTGGCCTCCAACTAGCGGTAACAGATACGCAGTATTTT
CSVGLQLAVTDTQYF
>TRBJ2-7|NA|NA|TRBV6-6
TGTGCCAGCAGGGGATCGAGGGGAGGATCCTACGAGCAGTACTTC
CASRGSRGGSYEQYF
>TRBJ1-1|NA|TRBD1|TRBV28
TGTGCCAGCAGTTTGAGGGTCAGGGGGCGAGGGACTGAAGCTTTCTTT
CASSLRVRGRGTEAFF
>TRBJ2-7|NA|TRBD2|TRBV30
TGTGCCTGGAGTTCGGGACTAGTTGGCGAGCAGTACTTC
CAWSSGLVGEQYF
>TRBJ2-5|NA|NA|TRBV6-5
TGTGCCAGCAGTTACTCATACAGACAAGAGACCCAGTACTTC
CASSYSYRQETQYF
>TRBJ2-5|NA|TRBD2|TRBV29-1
TGCAGCGTGGGGGGCCTAGCGGGAGAGGAGGAGACCCAGTACTTC
CSVGGLAGEEETQYF
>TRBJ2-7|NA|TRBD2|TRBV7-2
TGTGCCAGCAGCCGATCGACTAGCGGATCCTACGAGCAGTACTTC
CASSRSTSGSYEQYF
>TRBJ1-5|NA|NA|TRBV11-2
TGTGCCAGCAGCTTAGAAATGGGGGTGGATCAGCCCCAGCATTTT
CASSLEMGVDQPQHF
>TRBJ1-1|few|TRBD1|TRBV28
TGTGCCAGCAGTTGGACAGGGGGTCTAGCAGAAGCTTTCTTT
CASSWTGGLAEAFF
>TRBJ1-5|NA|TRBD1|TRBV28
TGTGCCAGCAGGGCTACTGGACAGGGATTAGGTCAGCCCCAGCATTTT
CASRATGQGLGQPQHF